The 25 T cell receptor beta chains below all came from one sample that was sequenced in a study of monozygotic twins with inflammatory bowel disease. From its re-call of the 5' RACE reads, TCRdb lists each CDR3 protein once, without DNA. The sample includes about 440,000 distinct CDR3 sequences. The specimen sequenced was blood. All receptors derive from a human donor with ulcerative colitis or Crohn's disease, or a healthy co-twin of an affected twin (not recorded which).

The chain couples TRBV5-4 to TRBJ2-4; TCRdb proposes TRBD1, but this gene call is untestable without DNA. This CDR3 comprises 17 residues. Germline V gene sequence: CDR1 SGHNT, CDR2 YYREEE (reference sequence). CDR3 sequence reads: CASSLASGGLAKNIQYF.

CDR3 protein: CASSWNMRENTEAFF. The rearrangement uses TRBV12-3 or TRBV12-4 and TRBJ1-1. The CDR3 sequence is 15 residues long.

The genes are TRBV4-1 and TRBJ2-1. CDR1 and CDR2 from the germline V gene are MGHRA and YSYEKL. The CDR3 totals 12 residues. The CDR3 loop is CASSQGQGKEFF.

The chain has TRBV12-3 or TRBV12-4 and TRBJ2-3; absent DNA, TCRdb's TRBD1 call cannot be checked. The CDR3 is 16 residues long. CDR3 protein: CASSPPRPGSTDTQYF.

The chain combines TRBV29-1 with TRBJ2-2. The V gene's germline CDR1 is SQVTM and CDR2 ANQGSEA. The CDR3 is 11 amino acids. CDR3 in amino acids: CSAYNAGELFF.

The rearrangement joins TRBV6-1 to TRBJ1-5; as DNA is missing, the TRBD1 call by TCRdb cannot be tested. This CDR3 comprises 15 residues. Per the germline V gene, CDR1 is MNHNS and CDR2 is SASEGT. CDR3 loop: CASSPSPQGNQPQHF.

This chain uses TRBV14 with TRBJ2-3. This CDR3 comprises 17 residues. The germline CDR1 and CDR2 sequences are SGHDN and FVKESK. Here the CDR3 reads CASSQDRPYPSTDTQYF.

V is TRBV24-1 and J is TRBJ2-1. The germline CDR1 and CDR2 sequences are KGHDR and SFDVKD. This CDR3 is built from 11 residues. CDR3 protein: CATGWRDEQFF.

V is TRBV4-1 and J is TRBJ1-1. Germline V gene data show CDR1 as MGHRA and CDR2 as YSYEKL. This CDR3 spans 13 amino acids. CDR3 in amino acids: CASSQTHKGEAFF.

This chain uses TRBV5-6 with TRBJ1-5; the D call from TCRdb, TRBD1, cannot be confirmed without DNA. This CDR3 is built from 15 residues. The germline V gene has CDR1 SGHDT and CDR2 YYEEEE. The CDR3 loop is CASSLGRGANQPQHF.

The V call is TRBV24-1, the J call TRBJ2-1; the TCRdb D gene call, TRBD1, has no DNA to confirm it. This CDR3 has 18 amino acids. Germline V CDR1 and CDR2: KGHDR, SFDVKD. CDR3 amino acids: CATSDTNPGTGGYNEQFF.

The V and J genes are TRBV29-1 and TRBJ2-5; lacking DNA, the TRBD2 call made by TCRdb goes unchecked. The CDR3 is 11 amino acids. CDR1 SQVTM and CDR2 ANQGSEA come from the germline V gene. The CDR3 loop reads CSGGLAEAQYF.

CDR3 sequence: CASSYSPNTGELFF. V usage is TRBV6-5 and J usage is TRBJ2-2. CDR1 is MNHEY and CDR2 is SVGAGI in the germline V gene. This CDR3 has 14 residues.

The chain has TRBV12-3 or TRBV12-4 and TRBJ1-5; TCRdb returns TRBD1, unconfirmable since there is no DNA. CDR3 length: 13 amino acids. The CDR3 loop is CASSRDGNQPQHF.

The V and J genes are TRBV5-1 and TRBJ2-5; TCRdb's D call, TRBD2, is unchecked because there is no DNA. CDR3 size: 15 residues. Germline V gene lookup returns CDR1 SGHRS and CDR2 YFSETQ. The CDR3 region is CASSFILAGQETQYF.

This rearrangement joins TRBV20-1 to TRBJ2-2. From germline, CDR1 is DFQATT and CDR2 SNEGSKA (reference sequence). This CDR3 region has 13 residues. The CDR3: CSARDVSSGELFF.

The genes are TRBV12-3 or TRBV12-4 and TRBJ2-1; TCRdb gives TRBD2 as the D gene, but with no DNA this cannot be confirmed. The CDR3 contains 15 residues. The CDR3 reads CASSLNPLAYNEQFF.

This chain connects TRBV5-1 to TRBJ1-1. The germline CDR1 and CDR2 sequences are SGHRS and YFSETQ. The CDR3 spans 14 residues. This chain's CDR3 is CASRPLLVNTEAFF.

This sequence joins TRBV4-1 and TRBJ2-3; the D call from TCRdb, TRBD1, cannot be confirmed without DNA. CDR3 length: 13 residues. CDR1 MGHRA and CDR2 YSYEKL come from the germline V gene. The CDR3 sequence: CASSQVEGRAQYF.

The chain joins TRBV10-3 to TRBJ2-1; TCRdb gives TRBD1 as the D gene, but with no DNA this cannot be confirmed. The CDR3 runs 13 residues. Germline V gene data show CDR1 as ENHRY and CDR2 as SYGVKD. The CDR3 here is CAILDTNYNEQFF.

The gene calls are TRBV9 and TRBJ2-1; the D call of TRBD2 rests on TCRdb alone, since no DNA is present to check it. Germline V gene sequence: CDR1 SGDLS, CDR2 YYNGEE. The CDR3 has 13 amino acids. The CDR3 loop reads CASSELAGGLQFF.

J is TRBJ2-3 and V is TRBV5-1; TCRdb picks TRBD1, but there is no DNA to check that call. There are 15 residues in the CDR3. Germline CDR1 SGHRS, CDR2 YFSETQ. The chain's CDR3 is CASLKTGGSEDTQYF. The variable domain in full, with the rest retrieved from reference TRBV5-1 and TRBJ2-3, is KAGVTQTPRYLIKTRGQQVTLSCSPISGHRSVSWYQQTPGQGLQFLFEYFSETQRNKGNFPGRFSGRQFSNSRSEMNVSTLELGDSALYLCASLKTGGSEDTQYFGPGTRLTVL.

CDR3 loop: CASRVRGGNSPLHF. The V gene is TRBV6-1, the J gene TRBJ1-6; the TCRdb D gene call, TRBD1, has no DNA to confirm it. Germline assignment: CDR1 MNHNS and CDR2 SASEGT. This CDR3 spans 14 amino acids.

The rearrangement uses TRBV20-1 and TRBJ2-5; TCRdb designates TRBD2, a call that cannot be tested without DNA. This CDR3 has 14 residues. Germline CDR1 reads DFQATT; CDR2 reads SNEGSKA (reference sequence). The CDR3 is CSARSGLASETQYF.

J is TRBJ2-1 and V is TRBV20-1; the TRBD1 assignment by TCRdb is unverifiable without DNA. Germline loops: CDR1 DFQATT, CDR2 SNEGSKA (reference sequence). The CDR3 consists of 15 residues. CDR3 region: CSAWGWGTTDNEQFF.